The 19 T cell receptor beta chains given below trace back to one sample, sequenced in a study of CD8 T cells in Susac syndrome. The RNA input was roughly 0.5 to 1 ug, and it was reverse transcribed with random hexamers. TCRdb reprocessed the immunoSEQ multiplex PCR reads via MiXCR and lists one record per CDR3 protein. Among about 80,000 distinct CDR3 sequences listed, roughly nine tenths were seen once. The source material was CD8+ T cells from PBMCs. Every receptor here comes from a human donor with multiple sclerosis.

This chain links TRBV11-2 with TRBJ2-5; 12 bases align to TRBD2. J was trimmed by 5 bases and V by 4 bases; bases with no gene match: 17. CDR1 is SGHAT, CDR2 FQNNGV, per germline. CDR3 length: 19 amino acids. The CDR3 is CASSSTGLAGHLRGETQYF. In DNA form, the CDR3 reads TGTGCCAGCAGCTCGACCGGACTAGCGGGGCACCTGCGGGGGGAGACCCAGTACTTC.

The chain links TRBV12-3 or TRBV12-4 to TRBJ1-3, with D perhaps TRBD1 (6 bases). The CDR3 is 15 amino acids. V was shortened by 6 bases and J by 4 bases, with 16 bases between the two germline ends. The CDR3 here is CASSPDRLGGNTIYF. The CDR3 DNA reads as TGTGCCAGCAGCCCTGACAGGTTGGGAGGAAACACCATATATTTT.

V is TRBV24-1 and J is TRBJ2-2; TRBD2 is a possible D gene (5 bases). V lost 0 bases to trimming and J lost 7 bases, with 11 bases between them. CDR1 is KGHDR, CDR2 SFDVKD, per germline. CDR3 length: 15 residues. CDR3 amino acids: CATSDLEGSGGELFF. The CDR3 DNA is TGTGCCACCAGTGATTTGGAGGGTTCCGGCGGGGAGCTGTTTTTT.

The rearrangement links TRBV7-3 to TRBJ2-1, with D possibly matching TRBD2 (5 bases). This CDR3 comprises 15 residues. Germline values: CDR1 SGHTA, CDR2 FQGTGA. With 4 bases removed from V and 0 bases from J, the gap between germline ends came to 10 bases. CDR3 nucleotide sequence: TGTGCCAGCAGCTCCCCCGAGGGCTCCTACAATGAGCAGTTCTTC. Its protein product is CASSSPEGSYNEQFF.

The chain joins TRBV20-1 to TRBJ1-1; 7 bases align to TRBD1. V gave up 6 bases and J gave up 4 bases; unmatched junction bases: 8. Germline values: CDR1 DFQATT, CDR2 SNEGSKA (reference sequence). The CDR3 loop spans 13 amino acids. The CDR3 nucleotides read TGCAGTGCAATTCCCAGGGGGGGCACTGAAGCTTTCTTT. Its protein is CSAIPRGGTEAFF.

The V gene is TRBV7-9, the J gene TRBJ2-1; D tentatively fits TRBD1 or TRBD2 (6 bases each). The germline V and J ends were trimmed by 7 bases and 1 base, with 20 bases remaining between them. Germline V gives CDR1 SEHNR, CDR2 FQNEAQ (reference sequence). This CDR3 is 17 amino acids long. The CDR3 here is CASTLSRGPESYNEQFF. The CDR3 nucleotides are TGTGCCAGCACCCTCTCCCGGGGGCCGGAATCCTACAATGAGCAGTTCTTC.

DNA for the CDR3: TGTGCCAGCGCGGAAATGACAGGCCGGGGAGTTGAAGCTTTCTTT. Protein: CASAEMTGRGVEAFF. This chain links TRBV5-6 with TRBJ1-1, with a tentative D call TRBD1 (6 bases). V was trimmed by 7 bases and J by 7 bases, leaving 23 bases between them. This CDR3 region has 15 residues. Germline CDR1 reads SGHDT; CDR2 reads YYEEEE.

This clonotype was recorded a few times. The CDR3: CASSLSSGDVYEQYF. The CDR3 bases are TGTGCCAGTAGTCTATCTAGCGGGGACGTCTACGAGCAGTACTTC. J is TRBJ2-7 and V is TRBV19, with 9 positions matching TRBD2. This CDR3 contains 15 residues. V dropped 5 bases and J dropped 3; count of bases not matched to a gene: 8. In germline, CDR1 is LNHDA, CDR2 SQIVND (reference sequence).

The chain uses TRBV5-8 and TRBJ2-3; D might be TRBD2 (6 bases). The CDR3 runs to 15 residues. Trimming shortened V by 2 bases and J by 5 bases, and 15 bases separated the two germline ends. Germline V lookup: CDR1 SGHTS, CDR2 YDEGEE. The CDR3 DNA follows: TGTGCCAGCAGCTTAGAGGGAGGCGGAGGAGATACGCAGTATTTT. The encoded protein is CASSLEGGGGDTQYF.

This clonotype has a single count. V gene TRBV7-8 combines with J gene TRBJ2-7; 16 nucleotides align to TRBD2. CDR3 length equals 17 residues. Germline CDR1 and CDR2: SGHVS and FQNEAQ. V lost 5 bases, J lost 5 bases, and 9 bases stayed unmatched. CDR3 sequence (DNA): TGTGCCAGCAGCCCTGGGACTAGCGGGGGGGCCAGGGACGAGCAGTACTTC. As protein: CASSPGTSGGARDEQYF.

V usage is TRBV12-3 or TRBV12-4 and J usage is TRBJ2-7, with TRBD1 as a possible D gene (5 bases). The CDR3 consists of 12 residues. Trimming stripped 6 bases from V and 1 base from J, with 7 bases between. The CDR3 loop is CASRSGSYEQYF. In DNA, the CDR3 is TGTGCCAGCAGATCAGGGTCCTACGAGCAGTACTTC.

This chain joins TRBV5-1 and TRBJ2-3; possible D gene TRBD1, 6 bases. The CDR3 is 14 amino acids. CDR1 and CDR2 (germline): SGHRS, YFSETQ. Trimming shortened V by 0 bases and J by 4 bases, and 9 bases separated the two germline ends. CDR3 nucleotides: TGCGCCAGCAGCTTGGAAAAGGGGGCAGATACGCAGTATTTT. It encodes CASSLEKGADTQYF.

This clonotype was counted once. The chain uses TRBV19 and TRBJ2-6, with TRBD1 matching over 7 bases. Unmatched junction bases numbered 15, after V lost 3 bases and J lost 10 bases. CDR1 LNHDA and CDR2 SQIVND come from the germline V gene (reference sequence). This CDR3 spans 17 amino acids. Here the CDR3 reads CASSIQGQPPGQNVLTF. CDR3 DNA sequence: TGTGCCAGTAGTATTCAGGGACAGCCGCCGGGGCAAAACGTCCTGACTTTC.

This rearrangement joins TRBV2 to TRBJ2-2; 7 nucleotides line up with TRBD1. This CDR3 contains 15 residues. V dropped 4 bases and J dropped 5; count of bases not matched to a gene: 7. Germline V gives CDR1 SNHLY, CDR2 FYNNEI. CDR3 DNA sequence: TGTGCCAGCAGTGCGGGACAGACGGGGACCGGGGAGCTGTTTTTT. Translating gives CASSAGQTGTGELFF.

This clonotype has a single count. This chain joins TRBV6-2 or TRBV6-3 and TRBJ2-2; TRBD2 matches at 9 bases. The CDR3 runs 14 residues. With V trimmed by 4 bases and J by 3 bases, 0 bases remained unmatched. Germline V gene data show CDR1 as MNHEY and CDR2 as SVGEGT. CDR3 sequence reads: CASSLAGDTGELFF. CDR3 coding DNA: TGTGCCAGCAGTTTAGCGGGGGACACCGGGGAGCTGTTTTTT.

CDR3 DNA sequence: TGTGCCAGCAGTTTAGAACGGGAAGAGACCCAGTACTTC. Protein: CASSLEREETQYF. The gene calls are TRBV28 and TRBJ2-5; no clear D. This CDR3 is built from 13 residues. V was trimmed by 2 bases and J by 3 bases, leaving 7 bases between them. Germline CDR1 and CDR2: MDHEN and SYDVKM. The full variable domain, completed using reference TRBV28 and TRBJ2-5, is DVKVTQSSRYLVKRTGEKVFLECVQDMDHENMFWYRQDPGLGLRLIYFSYDVKMKEKGDIPEGYSVSREKKERFSLILESASTNQTSMYLCASSLEREETQYFGPGTRLLVL.

This rearrangement joins TRBV27 to TRBJ2-5; perhaps TRBD1 as D (7 bases). The germline V and J ends were trimmed by 5 bases and 4 bases, with 8 bases remaining between them. The CDR3 runs 12 residues. Germline CDR1 MNHEY, CDR2 SMNVEV (reference sequence). DNA for the CDR3: TGTGCCAGCAGTCAGGGGGGAGAGACCCAGTACTTC. Amino acids: CASSQGGETQYF.

The genes are TRBV9 and TRBJ1-4; 8 nucleotides agree with TRBD1. Unmatched junction bases numbered 1, after V lost 3 bases and J lost 3 bases. This CDR3 contains 14 residues. In germline, CDR1 is SGDLS, CDR2 YYNGEE. DNA for the CDR3: TGTGCCAGCAGCGGGACAGGGCCTAATGAAAAACTGTTTTTT. Protein sequence: CASSGTGPNEKLFF. The full variable domain, completed using reference TRBV9 and TRBJ1-4, is DSGVTQTPKHLITATGQRVTLRCSPRSGDLSVYWYQQSLDQGLQFLIQYYNGEERAKGNILERFSAQQFPDLHSELNLSSLELGDSALYFCASSGTGPNEKLFFGSGTQLSVL.

CDR3 nucleotides: TGTGCCATCAGAGTGAACACCGGGGAGCTGTTTTTT. This gives the protein CAIRVNTGELFF. The J gene is TRBJ2-2, the V gene TRBV10-3; D not certain. The CDR3 spans 12 residues. Trimming shortened V by 6 bases and J by 1 base, and 3 bases separated the two germline ends. CDR1 and CDR2 from the germline V gene are ENHRY and SYGVKD.